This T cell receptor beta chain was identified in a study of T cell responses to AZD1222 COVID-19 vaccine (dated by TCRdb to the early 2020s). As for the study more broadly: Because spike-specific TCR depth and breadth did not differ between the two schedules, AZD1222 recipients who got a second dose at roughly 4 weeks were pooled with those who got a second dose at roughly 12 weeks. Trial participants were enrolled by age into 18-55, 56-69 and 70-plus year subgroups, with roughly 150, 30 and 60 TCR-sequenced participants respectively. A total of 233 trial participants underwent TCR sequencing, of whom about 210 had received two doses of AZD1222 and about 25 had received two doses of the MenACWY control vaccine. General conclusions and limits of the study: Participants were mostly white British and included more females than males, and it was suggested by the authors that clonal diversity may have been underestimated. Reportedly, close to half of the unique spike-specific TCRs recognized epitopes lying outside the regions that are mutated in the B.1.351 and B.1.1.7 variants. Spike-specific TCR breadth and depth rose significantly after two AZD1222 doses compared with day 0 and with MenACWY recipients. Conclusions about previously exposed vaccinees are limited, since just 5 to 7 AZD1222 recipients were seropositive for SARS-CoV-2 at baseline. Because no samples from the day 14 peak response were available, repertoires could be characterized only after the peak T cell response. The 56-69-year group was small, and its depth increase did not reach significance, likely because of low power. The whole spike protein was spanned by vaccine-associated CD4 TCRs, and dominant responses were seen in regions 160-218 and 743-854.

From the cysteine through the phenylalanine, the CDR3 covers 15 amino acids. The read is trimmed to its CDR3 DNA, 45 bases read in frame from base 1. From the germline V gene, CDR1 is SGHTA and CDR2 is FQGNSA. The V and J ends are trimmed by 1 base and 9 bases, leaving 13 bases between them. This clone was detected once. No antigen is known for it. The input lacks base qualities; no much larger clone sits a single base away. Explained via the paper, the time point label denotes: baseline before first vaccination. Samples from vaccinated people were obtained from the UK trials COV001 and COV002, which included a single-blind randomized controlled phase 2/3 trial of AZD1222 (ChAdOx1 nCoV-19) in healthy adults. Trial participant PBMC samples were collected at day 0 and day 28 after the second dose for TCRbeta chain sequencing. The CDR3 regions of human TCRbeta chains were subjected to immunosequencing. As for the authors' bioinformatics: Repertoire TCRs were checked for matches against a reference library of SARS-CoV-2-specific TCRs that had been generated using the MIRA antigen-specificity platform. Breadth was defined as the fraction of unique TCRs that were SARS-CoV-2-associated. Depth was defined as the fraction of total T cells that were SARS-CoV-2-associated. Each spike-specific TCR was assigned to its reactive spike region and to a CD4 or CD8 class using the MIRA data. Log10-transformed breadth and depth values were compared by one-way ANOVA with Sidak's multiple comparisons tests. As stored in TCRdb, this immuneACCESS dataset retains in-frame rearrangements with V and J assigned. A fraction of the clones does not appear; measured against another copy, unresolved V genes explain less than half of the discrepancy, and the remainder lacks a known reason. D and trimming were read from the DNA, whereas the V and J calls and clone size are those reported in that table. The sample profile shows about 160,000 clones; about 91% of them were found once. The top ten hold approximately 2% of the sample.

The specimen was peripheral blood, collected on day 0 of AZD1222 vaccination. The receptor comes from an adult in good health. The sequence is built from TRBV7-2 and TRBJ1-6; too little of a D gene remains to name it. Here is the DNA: TGTGCCAGCAGCTTAGTTGCTACAGAGAGTTCACCCCTCCACTTT. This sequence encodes CASSLVATESSPLHF. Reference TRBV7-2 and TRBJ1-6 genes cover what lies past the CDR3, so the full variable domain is GAGVSQSPSNKVTEKGKDVELRCDPISGHTALYWYRQSLGQGLEFLIYFQGNSAPDKSGLPSDRFSAERTGGSVSTLTIQRTQQEDSAVYLCASSLVATESSPLHFGNGTRLTVT.